The sequence of this T cell receptor beta chain was determined in a study of beta chain features in type 1 diabetes. Study-level results: The question left open here concerned HLA type influencing TCRB rearrangement. Sequencing the cDNA could make cells with high TCR expression show up more than they should. In comparison with healthy donors, patients had naive, central memory and Treg TCRB repertoires that appeared more similar. With patients and controls alike, PCR might favor shorter templates to an equal degree.

Sequenced material consisted of expressed TCRB transcripts (all of the isolated RNA was reverse transcribed). Some clones are missing from TCRdb's copy, which holds only in-frame ones; the method was immunoSEQ multiplex PCR. The sample shows 860,000 or so clones, 15% to 20% of them seen only once. The CDR3 extends over 16 amino acids. Trimming removed 1 base from V and 2 bases from J; junction bases left unmatched: 7. CDR1 and CDR2 (germline): LNHNV, YYDKDF (reference sequence). With respect to this clone: Its specificity is unknown.

The chain recombines TRBV15 with TRBJ1-2; 7 nucleotides line up with TRBD1. This clonotype originated in a woman aged 18-30 years in good health. The sequenced sample was naive CD4+ T cells from blood. This CDR3 is CATSRGRGESNYGYTF. The CDR3 region has the DNA TGTGCCACCAGCAGAGGCAGGGGGGAATCCAACTATGGCTACACCTTC. Full variable domain (rest looked up from reference TRBV15 and TRBJ1-2): DAMVIQNPRYQVTQFGKPVTLSCSQTLNHNVMYWYQQKSSQAPKLLFHYYDKDFNNEADTPDNFQSRRPNTSFCFLDIRSPGLGDTAMYLCATSRGRGESNYGYTFGSGTRLTVV.